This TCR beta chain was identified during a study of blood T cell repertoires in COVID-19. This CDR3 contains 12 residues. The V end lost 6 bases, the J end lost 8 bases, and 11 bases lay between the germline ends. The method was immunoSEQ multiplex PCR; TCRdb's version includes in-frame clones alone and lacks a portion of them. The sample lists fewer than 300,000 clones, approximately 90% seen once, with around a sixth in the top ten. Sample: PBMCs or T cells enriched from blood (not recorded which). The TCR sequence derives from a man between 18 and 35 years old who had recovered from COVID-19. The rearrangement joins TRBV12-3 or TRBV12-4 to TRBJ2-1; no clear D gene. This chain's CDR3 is CASRAFTDEQFF. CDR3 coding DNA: TGTGCCAGCAGAGCCTTCACCGATGAGCAGTTCTTC.